This T cell receptor beta chain derives from a study of cytomegalovirus exposure and HLA in healthy donors. This clone was seen a few times. Its target is not known. Points from the study as a whole: A missense DCLRE1C variant was associated with V- and J-gene trimming of TCR beta chains in a later analysis, and an independent cohort replicated the association. Reportedly, TCR beta sequences accurately predicted HLA-A and HLA-B alleles in most subjects. Researchers catalogued 164 TCR beta chains as cytomegalovirus-associated.

PCR involved 60 Vbeta and 13 Jbeta primers. TCRdb keeps only in-frame clones here, not all; method: immunoSEQ multiplex PCR. The sample lists over 100,000 clones; 70% to 75% were seen once. The V end was cut by 1 base, the J end by 0 bases, with 7 bases between. This CDR3 region has 15 residues. Germline CDR1 is MGHRA and CDR2 is YSYEKL. The source of this sequence is a male donor in good health and CMV-seronegative. The chain links TRBV4-1 to TRBJ1-5; unclear D gene. Sequencing was done on a sample of PBMCs. The CDR3 loop is CASSQGRTSNQPQHF. CDR3 coding DNA: TGCGCCAGCAGCCAAGGCAGAACTAGCAATCAGCCCCAGCATTTT.